The 21 T cell receptor beta chains given below trace back to one sample, sequenced in a study of Graves' ophthalmopathy and Graves' hyperthyroidism (dated by TCRdb to about 2018). Sequencer: Illumina HiSeq 2000. TCR beta CDR3 regions were amplified from RNA transcripts for repertoire sequencing. The first round was an RT-PCR using HTBI primers with the Qiagen OneStep RT-PCR kit, and this first round was followed by a second-round multiplex PCR, then size selection and purification. TCRdb trimmed the raw reads at Q25, called clones with MiXCR and kept productive beta chains. Here each entry gathers all rows of one CDR3 protein and keeps the most common genes and DNA. In this sample the table shows about 150,000 distinct CDR3 sequences, 37% of which occur a single time. In total, the top ten clones hold around 5.8% of the sample. The source material was peripheral blood. The source is a woman in her thirties or forties with Graves' ophthalmopathy. Donor details come from another sample of the same person, matched by shared clones.

CDR3 loop: CASIGYGTGELFF. In nucleotides, the CDR3 is TGTGCCAGCATCGGGTATGGGACCGGGGAGCTGTTTTTT. The genes are TRBV28 and TRBJ2-2; D remains ambiguous. Germline V gives CDR1 MDHEN, CDR2 SYDVKM. CDR3 length equals 13 residues. Trimming left V 7 bases short and J 5 bases short, with 11 bases between. Full variable domain (remainder filled in from reference TRBV28 and TRBJ2-2): DVKVTQSSRYLVKRTGEKVFLECVQDMDHENMFWYRQDPGLGLRLIYFSYDVKMKEKGDIPEGYSVSREKKERFSLILESASTNQTSMYLCASIGYGTGELFFGEGSRLTVL.

This clonotype showed up many times. The chain links TRBV28 to TRBJ1-2; TRBD1 aligns across 9 bases. V lost 2 bases, J lost 7 bases, and 14 bases stayed unmatched. Germline V CDR1 and CDR2: MDHEN, SYDVKM. This CDR3 is 17 amino acids long. CDR3 sequence (DNA): TGTGCCAGCAGTTTACTTGGACAGGGGATGTCAGTGGGTGGCTACACCTTC. This sequence encodes CASSLLGQGMSVGGYTF.

At least ten counts were recorded for this clonotype. V is TRBV28 and J is TRBJ1-1; D is unclear. The V end lost 7 bases, the J end lost 7 bases, and 19 bases lay between the germline ends. Germline CDR1 reads MDHEN; CDR2 reads SYDVKM. The CDR3 has 14 amino acids. CDR3 bases: TGTGCCAGCACCCTAAGGTCGACCGAACGTGAAGCTTTCTTT. Translated, it gives CASTLRSTEREAFF.

This clonotype was seen ten or more times. The chain combines TRBV2 with TRBJ1-2; D possibly corresponds to TRBD1 (5 bases). Germline CDR1 reads SNHLY; CDR2 reads FYNNEI. The CDR3 has 15 amino acids. V was cut by 6 bases and J by 4 bases, with 18 bases left in between. The CDR3 loop is CASRSSRDGSYGYTF. The CDR3 nucleotides read TGTGCCAGCAGATCAAGCCGGGACGGGAGCTATGGCTACACCTTC.

In its sample, this clonotype was seen many times. The chain couples TRBV10-2 to TRBJ1-1, with TRBD1 as a possible D gene (6 bases). Germline CDR1 is WSHSY and CDR2 is SAAADI. Trimming pared 10 bases from V and 0 bases from J, leaving 9 bases between. The CDR3 is 12 amino acids. CDR3 DNA: TGCGCCACGGGACACCTGAACACTGAAGCTTTCTTT. Its protein product is CATGHLNTEAFF.

V gene TRBV12-3 or TRBV12-4 combines with J gene TRBJ1-1, with unresolved D. The germline V and J ends were trimmed by 6 bases and 3 bases, with 11 bases remaining between them. CDR3 length equals 13 residues. The CDR3 nucleotides are TGTGCCAGCAGGACAACTTCGGACACTGAAGCTTTCTTT. Its protein is CASRTTSDTEAFF.

In this sample, this clonotype turned up many times. The J gene is TRBJ2-7, the V gene TRBV28; weak D call: TRBD2 (5 bases). Germline V lookup: CDR1 MDHEN, CDR2 SYDVKM. CDR3 length: 13 residues. Trimming pared 8 bases from V and 0 bases from J, leaving 11 bases between. CDR3 in amino acids: CASRRAGSYEQYF. For the CDR3, the DNA is TGTGCCAGCCGGCGGGCAGGCTCCTACGAGCAGTACTTC.

This clonotype was picked up many times. The chain joins TRBV12-3 or TRBV12-4 to TRBJ1-2, with a possible D match to TRBD1 (5 bases). Trimming shortened V by 2 bases and J by 10 bases, and 11 bases separated the two germline ends. The CDR3 spans 12 residues. CDR3 coding DNA: TGTGCCAGCAGTTTACAGGGAAGAGACTACACCTTC. Amino acids: CASSLQGRDYTF.

The V call is TRBV20-1, the J call TRBJ1-5; the D gene is possibly TRBD1 (6 bases). Germline lookup yields CDR1 DFQATT and CDR2 SNEGSKA (reference sequence). The CDR3 is 13 residues long. Trimming pared 4 bases from V and 6 bases from J, leaving 13 bases between. The CDR3 nucleotides are TGCAGTGCTAATGACAGGTTCGGTCAGCCCCAGCATTTT. Protein: CSANDRFGQPQHF.

This clonotype has at least ten counts. This chain connects TRBV19 to TRBJ2-5; TRBD2 matches at 7 bases. This CDR3 has 14 amino acids. CDR1 is LNHDA and CDR2 is SQIVND in the germline V gene (reference sequence). V shed 3 bases and J 3 bases; nucleotides not matched to a gene: 4. DNA for the CDR3: TGTGCCAGTAGTATTAGTCTAGCGGAAGAGACCCAGTACTTC. Protein product: CASSISLAEETQYF.

This clonotype was seen at least ten times. The rearrangement links TRBV20-1 to TRBJ2-7; 7 bases map to TRBD1. V gave up 5 bases and J gave up 3 bases; unmatched junction bases: 4. Germline loops: CDR1 DFQATT, CDR2 SNEGSKA (reference sequence). CDR3 length equals 12 residues. Here the CDR3 reads CSAPRQGYEQYF. The CDR3 DNA follows: TGCAGTGCTCCGCGACAGGGCTACGAGCAGTACTTC.

This clonotype was found many times. V gene TRBV12-3 or TRBV12-4 combines with J gene TRBJ2-7; the match to TRBD2 covers 7 bases. Germline trimming cut 1 base from V and 0 bases from J; bases unmatched to any gene: 0. The CDR3 covers 14 residues. This CDR3 is CASSLGGSSYEQYF. The CDR3 nucleotides read TGTGCCAGCAGTTTAGGCGGGAGCTCCTACGAGCAGTACTTC.

The genes are TRBV13 and TRBJ2-7; 7 bases match TRBD1. From germline, CDR1 is PRHDT and CDR2 FYEKMQ (reference sequence). V dropped 5 bases and J dropped 4; count of bases not matched to a gene: 11. This CDR3 spans 15 amino acids. CDR3 in amino acids: CASSPRQGGYYEQYF. The CDR3 bases are TGTGCCAGCAGCCCTCGACAAGGGGGCTATTACGAGCAGTACTTC.

V and J are TRBV12-3 or TRBV12-4 and TRBJ1-1; 7 bases agree with TRBD1. V lost 6 bases, J lost 4 bases, and 5 bases stayed unmatched. CDR3 length: 13 amino acids. The CDR3 coding sequence is TGTGCCAGCAGGAACAGGGGTGGCACTGAAGCTTTCTTT. Translating gives CASRNRGGTEAFF.

The CDR3 nucleotides are TGTGCCAGCACCGGGGCAGGGACCAACTACGAGCAGTACTTC. Protein product: CASTGAGTNYEQYF. J is TRBJ2-7 and V is TRBV27; D may correspond to TRBD1 or TRBD2 (5 bases each). CDR3 length equals 14 residues. In germline, CDR1 is MNHEY, CDR2 SMNVEV (reference sequence). V dropped 7 bases and J dropped 3 bases, with 16 bases sitting between them.

This rearrangement joins TRBV6-5 to TRBJ1-2; D is uncertain. Per the germline V gene, CDR1 is MNHEY and CDR2 is SVGAGI. The CDR3 totals 15 residues. V was shortened by 2 bases and J by 4 bases, with 14 bases between the two germline ends. CDR3 sequence reads: CASSYLRSPSYGYTF. The CDR3 DNA is TGTGCCAGCAGTTACCTGCGAAGCCCCAGCTATGGCTACACCTTC.

This clonotype showed up many times. The CDR3 sequence: CATSEGTGPGWGYTF. CDR3 sequence (DNA): TGTGCCACCAGCGAGGGTACAGGCCCTGGGTGGGGCTACACCTTC. This chain links TRBV15 with TRBJ1-2; the D gene is possibly TRBD1 (5 bases). V was cut by 5 bases and J by 8 bases, with 21 bases left in between. This CDR3 spans 15 amino acids. Germline V lookup: CDR1 LNHNV, CDR2 YYDKDF (reference sequence).

This clonotype was detected many times. V usage is TRBV30 and J usage is TRBJ1-3; D is unclear. In germline, CDR1 is GTSNPN, CDR2 SVGIG (reference sequence). The CDR3 is made up of 12 amino acids. Trimming removed 1 base at V and 2 bases at J, with 3 bases between. In DNA form, the CDR3 reads TGTGCCTGGAGTGAAGCTGGAAACACCATATATTTT. Its protein is CAWSEAGNTIYF.

The CDR3 sequence is CASRDGLAGETQYF. The CDR3 coding sequence is TGTGCCAGCAGAGATGGACTAGCGGGAGAGACCCAGTACTTC. The V and J genes are TRBV6-2 or TRBV6-3 and TRBJ2-5, with TRBD2 identical over 11 bases. Germline V lookup: CDR1 MNHEY, CDR2 SVGEGT. CDR3 size: 14 residues. Trimming at V came to 6 bases and at J to 4 bases, leaving 4 bases not matched to a gene.

This clonotype was observed many times. This rearrangement joins TRBV11-1 to TRBJ2-7; 10 bases fit TRBD1. This CDR3 has 18 amino acids. Germline V gene sequence: CDR1 SGHAT, CDR2 FQDESV (reference sequence). The V segment lost 4 bases and the J segment 6 bases; nucleotides outside the gene matches: 18. CDR3 DNA sequence: TGTGCCAGCAGCTCCCAAAGGCGACCGGGACAGGGGTTACTCGAGCAGTACTTC. As protein: CASSSQRRPGQGLLEQYF.

The chain couples TRBV12-3 or TRBV12-4 to TRBJ2-5, with D perhaps matching TRBD1 (5 bases). This CDR3 has 14 residues. Deletions cut 5 bases from V and 2 bases from J, with 12 bases between. For the CDR3, the DNA is TGTGCCAGCAGTCCCAGACAGATACAAGAGACCCAGTACTTC. Protein sequence: CASSPRQIQETQYF.